This T cell receptor beta chain was found in a study of shared clonotypes between healthy human individuals. The table lists this clone with a count of one. Generated by immunoSEQ multiplex PCR, the TCRdb table keeps only in-frame clones and is missing some. The sample includes about 230,000 clones, about 69% of them seen just once. Germline CDR1 is MNHNY and CDR2 is SVGAGI (reference sequence). V lost 6 bases and J 8 bases, leaving 11 bases between the germline ends. CDR3 length: 12 residues. The receptor comes from a young man in good health. The chain has TRBV6-6 and TRBJ1-5; weak D call: TRBD1 (6 bases). Sequenced material: memory CD4+ T cells sorted from blood. The subset denotes: CD45RA-negative fraction. The CDR3 reads CASRIEGEPQHF. In DNA form, the CDR3 reads TGTGCCAGCAGGATAGAGGGGGAGCCCCAGCATTTT.